Sequencing of this T cell receptor beta chain was carried out in a study of cytomegalovirus exposure and HLA in healthy donors. Primers included in the PCR were 60 Vbeta and 13 Jbeta primers. Libraries were prepared by immunoSEQ multiplex PCR; TCRdb keeps only in-frame clonotypes and omits some of them. Of approximately 190,000 clones in the sample, about 85% were seen once. This clonotype was sampled from a man in his fifties or sixties in good health and CMV-seronegative. Sequencing was carried out using PBMCs.

The CDR3 DNA sequence: TGTGCCAGTACCCTCACCGGTCCCGACACTGAAGCTTTCTTT. Its translation: CASTLTGPDTEAFF. The chain uses TRBV19 and TRBJ1-1; no firm D call. Deletions cut 7 bases from V and 3 bases from J, with 15 bases between. The V gene's germline CDR1 is LNHDA and CDR2 SQIVND (reference sequence). The CDR3 has 14 amino acids. The full variable domain, completed using reference TRBV19 and TRBJ1-1, is DGGITQSPKYLFRKEGQNVTLSCEQNLNHDAMYWYRQDPGQGLRLIYYSQIVNDFQKGDIAEGYSVSREKKESFPLTVTSAQKNPTAFYLCASTLTGPDTEAFFGQGTRLTVV.